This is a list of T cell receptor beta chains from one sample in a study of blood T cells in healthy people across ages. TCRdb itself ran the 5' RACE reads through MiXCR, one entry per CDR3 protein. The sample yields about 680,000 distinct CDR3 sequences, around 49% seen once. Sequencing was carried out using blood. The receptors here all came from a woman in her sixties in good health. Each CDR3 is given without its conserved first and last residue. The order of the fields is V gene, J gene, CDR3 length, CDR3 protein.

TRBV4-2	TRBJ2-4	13	ASSQDWDRPEAQY
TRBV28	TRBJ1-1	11	ASSLNRVAEAF
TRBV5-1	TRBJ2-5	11	ASSLGGEETQY
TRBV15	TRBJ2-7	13	ATSRDRDRGDEQY
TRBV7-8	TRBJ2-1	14	ASSSLVTTSYNEQF
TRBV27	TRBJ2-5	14	ASSLRLGGMQETQY
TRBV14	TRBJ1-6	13	ASSLFSSYNSPLH
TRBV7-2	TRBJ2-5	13	ASSLGGQGEETQY
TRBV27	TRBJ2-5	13	ASSAYREGGVTQY
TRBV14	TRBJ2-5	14	ASSQDRNRPEETQY
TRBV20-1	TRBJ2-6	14	SATKGGSIGANVLT
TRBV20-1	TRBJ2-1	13	SASEIVTGFDEQF
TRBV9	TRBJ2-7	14	ASSVGGDSRTYEQY
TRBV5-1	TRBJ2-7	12	ASSLGTPQYEQY
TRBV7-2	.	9	GTSGYNEQY
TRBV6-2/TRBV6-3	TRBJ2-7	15	ASSYGTSGWSSYEQY
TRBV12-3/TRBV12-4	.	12	ASSLDVRGHIQY
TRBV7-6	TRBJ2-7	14	ASSYDQSGTGAEQY
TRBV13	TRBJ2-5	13	ASSSLLGPVETQY
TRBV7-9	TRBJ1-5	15	ASRTRDRVKLNQPQH
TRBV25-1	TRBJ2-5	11	ASALGARETQY
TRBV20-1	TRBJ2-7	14	SARGVARTVSYEQY